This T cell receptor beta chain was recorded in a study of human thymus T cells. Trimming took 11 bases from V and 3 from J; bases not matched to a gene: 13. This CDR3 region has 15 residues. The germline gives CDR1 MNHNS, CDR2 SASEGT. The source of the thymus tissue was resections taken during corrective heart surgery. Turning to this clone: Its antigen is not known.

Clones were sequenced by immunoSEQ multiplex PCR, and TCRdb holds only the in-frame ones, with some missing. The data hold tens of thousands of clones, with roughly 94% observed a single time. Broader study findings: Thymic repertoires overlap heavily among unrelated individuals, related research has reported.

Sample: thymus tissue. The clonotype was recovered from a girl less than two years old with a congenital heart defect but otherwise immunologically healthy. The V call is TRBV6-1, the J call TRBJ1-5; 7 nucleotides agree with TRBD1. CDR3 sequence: CASTNRDSPNQPQHF. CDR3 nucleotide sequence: TGTGCCTCCACTAACCGGGACAGTCCCAATCAGCCCCAGCATTTT.